The rows below give T cell receptor beta chains drawn from one sample of a study of blood T cell repertoires in COVID-19. The assay was immunoSEQ multiplex PCR, and TCRdb's table has in-frame clones only and misses some. The sample comprises 100,000 or so clones, 90% to 95% of which are singletons, and around a sixth rests with the top ten. Sequencing input: peripheral blood. These receptors came from a middle-aged man with acute or convalescent COVID-19. The CDR3 runs from the conserved cysteine through the conserved F or W. A D gene is named only where the DNA matches it firmly. The size field is filled for only some rows; it gives once, few, many or a size class.

clone size | CDR3 length | J gene | V gene | D gene | CDR3 protein | CDR3 DNA
- | 17 | TRBJ2-1 | TRBV11-3 | TRBD2 | CASSSPGSGGAGNEQFF | TGTGCCAGCAGCTCCCCTGGTAGCGGGGGGGCGGGCAATGAGCAGTTCTTC
once | 15 | TRBJ1-6 | TRBV6-5 | - | CASSYVRGYNSPLHF | TGTGCCAGCAGTTACGTCAGGGGATATAATTCACCCCTCCACTTT
- | 13 | TRBJ2-7 | TRBV5-5 | TRBD2 | CASSFGGAYEQYF | TGTGCCAGCAGCTTTGGGGGGGCCTACGAGCAGTACTTC
- | 14 | TRBJ2-2 | TRBV7-3 | TRBD1 | CASSLQGATGELFF | TGTGCCAGCAGCTTACAGGGGGCGACCGGGGAGCTGTTTTTT
- | 15 | TRBJ1-5 | TRBV28 | - | CASSPTMQGNQPQHF | TGTGCCAGCAGCCCGACAATGCAGGGCAATCAGCCCCAGCATTTT
- | 16 | TRBJ1-5 | TRBV19 | - | CASSEGGGSFNQPQHF | TGTGCCAGTAGTGAGGGAGGGGGATCGTTCAATCAGCCCCAGCATTTT
- | 17 | TRBJ1-5 | TRBV18 | - | CASSLLPAQGGNQPQHF | TGTGCCAGCTCACTTCTGCCGGCACAGGGAGGCAATCAGCCCCAGCATTTT
- | 14 | TRBJ2-7 | TRBV5-1 | TRBD1 | CASSLQGTAYEQYF | TGCGCCAGCAGCTTGCAGGGGACAGCCTACGAGCAGTACTTC
once | 11 | TRBJ1-3 | TRBV11-2 | - | CASSLQNTIYF | TGTGCCAGCAGCTTACAAAACACCATATATTTT
- | 15 | TRBJ2-1 | TRBV7-9 | TRBD1 | CASSRDRGQSDEQFF | TGTGCCAGCAGCCGGGACAGGGGGCAATCTGATGAGCAGTTCTTC
- | 14 | TRBJ1-2 | TRBV5-6 | TRBD1 | CASSLVATGGGYTF | TGTGCCAGCAGCTTGGTCGCGACAGGGGGCGGCTACACCTTC
- | 13 | TRBJ1-2 | TRBV6-5 | TRBD1 | CASRRGQNYGYTF | TGTGCCAGCAGGAGGGGACAGAACTATGGCTACACCTTC
- | 14 | TRBJ1-1 | TRBV7-9 | - | CASSLALLDGAAFF | TGTGCCAGCAGCTTAGCGTTGCTTGACGGAGCAGCTTTCTTT
- | 15 | TRBJ1-3 | TRBV9 | - | CASSAIQGSGNTIYF | TGTGCCAGCAGCGCCATTCAGGGATCTGGAAACACCATATATTTT
- | 15 | TRBJ1-4 | TRBV27 | TRBD1 | CASSLDRGGDEKLFF | TGTGCCAGCAGCCTGGACAGGGGAGGGGATGAAAAACTGTTTTTT
- | 13 | TRBJ1-2 | TRBV2 | - | CASSEARQGVYTF | TGTGCCAGCAGTGAAGCGAGGCAAGGCGTCTACACCTTC
- | 16 | TRBJ2-1 | TRBV7-2 | - | CASSLTSLGVYNEQFF | TGTGCCAGCAGCTTAACTTCGCTCGGAGTCTACAATGAGCAGTTCTTC
- | 13 | TRBJ2-1 | TRBV4-2 | - | CASSHVVGGEQFF | TGTGCCAGCAGCCATGTAGTGGGGGGTGAGCAGTTCTTC
- | 15 | TRBJ2-3 | TRBV27 | TRBD1 | CASSSRDRVTDTQYF | TGTGCCAGCAGTTCCCGGGACAGGGTTACAGATACGCAGTATTTT
- | 15 | TRBJ1-5 | TRBV19 | - | CASSIRTGSNQPQHF | TGTGCCAGTAGTATTCGTACAGGGTCGAATCAGCCCCAGCATTTT
- | 17 | TRBJ2-1 | TRBV19 | TRBD2 | CASSIDRGGGAVNEQFF | TGTGCCAGTAGTATAGATCGGGGCGGGGGGGCCGTAAATGAGCAGTTCTTC
- | 19 | TRBJ1-6 | TRBV11-2 | TRBD1 | CASSWSGTGGFAYNSPLHF | TGTGCCAGCAGCTGGTCCGGGACAGGGGGCTTCGCATATAATTCACCCCTCCACTTT
- | 12 | TRBJ2-2 | TRBV5-4 | - | CASSPFTGELFF | TGTGCCAGCAGCCCCTTTACCGGGGAGCTGTTTTTT
- | 15 | TRBJ2-3 | TRBV6-5 | TRBD1 | CASSSQGVRTDTQYF | TGTGCCAGCAGTTCACAGGGGGTTCGGACAGATACGCAGTATTTT
- | 14 | TRBJ1-2 | TRBV27 | - | CASSPQQQGVGYTF | TGTGCCAGCAGTCCGCAACAACAGGGAGTTGGCTACACCTTC
once | 15 | TRBJ1-1 | TRBV27 | - | CASSFNQDLNTEAFF | TGTGCCAGCAGTTTTAACCAGGATTTGAACACTGAAGCTTTCTTT
- | 13 | TRBJ2-2 | TRBV3-1/TRBV3-2 | - | CASSLSATGELFF | TGTGCCAGCAGCCTTAGCGCCACCGGGGAGCTGTTTTTT
- | 15 | TRBJ2-3 | TRBV6-1 | - | CASSEYQGRTDTQYF | TGTGCCAGCAGTGAATACCAGGGAAGAACAGATACGCAGTATTTT
- | 15 | TRBJ1-1 | TRBV18 | TRBD1 | CASSRERQGNTEAFF | TGTGCCAGCTCCCGCGAGAGACAGGGCAACACTGAAGCTTTCTTT
- | 15 | TRBJ2-5 | TRBV18 | - | CASSPPGAVRETQYF | TGTGCCAGCTCACCACCGGGGGCGGTCAGGGAGACCCAGTACTTC
- | 16 | TRBJ2-2 | TRBV5-6 | - | CASSLASHTHTGELFF | TGTGCCAGCAGCTTGGCCTCTCACACACACACCGGGGAGCTGTTTTTT